This is a list of T cell receptor beta chains from one sample in a study of response to subunit inactivated influenza vaccine. TCRdb independently ran MiXCR on the RT-PCR reads; one entry per CDR3 protein. The sample shows 180,000 or so distinct CDR3 sequences, 12% of them seen only once. The same data also contributed to another study, on T cells expressing NK-cell markers.

The input for sequencing was CD8+ T cells sorted from PBMCs, taken 11 to 12 days after vaccination. The source is a man between 45 and 60 years old who received an inactivated influenza vaccine. Each CDR3 is given with its conserved first and last residue. Fields, in order: D gene, clone size, V gene, J gene, CDR3 DNA, CDR3 protein. D genes are given only for firm matches. Not every row has a clone size; where given, it reads once, few, many or a size class.

TRBD2	few	TRBV7-8	TRBJ2-7	TGTGCCAGCAGCCACAAGGGACTAGCGGGAAGGGGCGGGTACGAGCAGTACTTC	CASSHKGLAGRGGYEQYF
-	many	TRBV7-9	TRBJ2-1	TGTGCCAGCAGCTTAGTAGGGGAAAATGAGCAGTTCTTC	CASSLVGENEQFF
TRBD1	few	TRBV6-5	TRBJ1-1	TGTGCCAGCAGTTACGGACAGGGAGGTTACACTGAAGCTTTCTTT	CASSYGQGGYTEAFF
-	few	TRBV29-1	TRBJ1-2	TGCAGCGTTCCTGGTGCTGGCTACACCTTC	CSVPGAGYTF
-	few	TRBV7-2	TRBJ1-5	TGTGCCAGCAGGAAGGGCTTAAATCAGCCCCAGCATTTT	CASRKGLNQPQHF
-	-	TRBV25-1	TRBJ2-1	TGTGCCAGCAGTGAATTCGCAGGGGTGAGTTACAATGAGCAGTTCTTC	CASSEFAGVSYNEQFF
-	many	TRBV20-1	TRBJ2-7	TGCAGTGCTAGAGAATTGCGGCTCTACGAGCAGTACTTC	CSARELRLYEQYF
-	few	TRBV10-2	TRBJ2-7	TGCGCCAGCACGGGGCGTGCCTACGAGCAGTACTTC	CASTGRAYEQYF
-	-	TRBV4-2	TRBJ2-1	TGTGCCAGCAGCGGGGAGAGCTCCTACAATGAGCAGTTCTTC	CASSGESSYNEQFF
-	-	TRBV28	TRBJ1-3	TGTGCCAGCAGTCCCAGGGGTATCCAGATCGTTGGAAACACCATATATTTT	CASSPRGIQIVGNTIYF
-	-	TRBV5-6	TRBJ1-2	TGTGCCAGCAGCTTGTCCGGGACGGGAATTAACTATGGCTACACCTTC	CASSLSGTGINYGYTF
-	many	TRBV29-1	TRBJ2-7	TGCAGCGTTGAAAAGGGGAGTCCCTACGAGCAGTACTTC	CSVEKGSPYEQYF
-	-	TRBV12-3/TRBV12-4	TRBJ2-2	TGTGCCAGCAGGGCACCGGGAGTCACCGGGGAGCTGTTTTTT	CASRAPGVTGELFF
TRBD1	few	TRBV9	TRBJ1-2	TGTGCCAGCAGCGTAATACCCCGGGACAGAGAATACACCTTC	CASSVIPRDREYTF
-	-	TRBV7-3	TRBJ2-1	TGTGCCAGCAGCTACGACAGGTACAATGAGCAGTTCTTC	CASSYDRYNEQFF
TRBD2	few	TRBV29-1	TRBJ2-3	TGCAGCGTAATAGCGGGAGTAATAGATACGCAGTATTTT	CSVIAGVIDTQYF
TRBD2	many	TRBV29-1	TRBJ2-1	TGCAGCGTTGAACTAGCGGGAGATACTAACAATGAGCAGTTCTTC	CSVELAGDTNNEQFF
-	-	TRBV5-6	TRBJ1-6	TGTGCCAGCAGCCTAGGACACCTAAATTCACCCCTCCACTTT	CASSLGHLNSPLHF
-	-	TRBV11-1	TRBJ2-5	TGTGCCAGCAGCACACCCGGGCGAGACTATCAAGAGACCCAGTACTTC	CASSTPGRDYQETQYF
-	few	TRBV28	TRBJ2-5	TGTGCCAGCAGGGGAGGAAGGGACTTGTACTTC	CASRGGRDLYF
TRBD1	-	TRBV12-3/TRBV12-4	TRBJ1-2	TGTGCCAGCAGTCAACGACCTATGGACAGGGGGTATGGCTACACCTTC	CASSQRPMDRGYGYTF
TRBD2	-	TRBV19	TRBJ2-7	TGTGCCAGTAGGATCGCGGGGGGAAACGAGCAGTACTTC	CASRIAGGNEQYF
TRBD1	-	TRBV20-1	TRBJ2-5	TGCAGTGCTCCCAGGGACAGGGGGCTAGGAGAGACCCAGTACTTC	CSAPRDRGLGETQYF
TRBD2	few	TRBV27	TRBJ2-5	TGTGCCAGCAGTTTATTTTCCCTAGCGGGGAAAGAGACCCAGTACTTC	CASSLFSLAGKETQYF
-	-	TRBV6-6	TRBJ1-2	TGTGCCAGCAGTGCGACACGGTCTCGAGGCTACTCCTTC	CASSATRSRGYSF
-	-	TRBV4-1	TRBJ1-6	TGCGCCAGCAGCGAGTCAAGCTCCTATAATTCACCCCTCCACTTT	CASSESSSYNSPLHF
-	many	TRBV11-1	TRBJ2-1	TGTGCCAGCAGGTCTGGGGATGATGAGCAGTTCTTC	CASRSGDDEQFF
-	-	TRBV12-3/TRBV12-4	TRBJ2-3	TGTGCCAGCAGCAACGAAATTGAGGGGTCAGATACGCAGTATTTT	CASSNEIEGSDTQYF
TRBD1	-	TRBV11-2	TRBJ1-6	TGTGCCAGCAGGCGGGGGACAGGGCGGTCACCCCTCCACTTT	CASRRGTGRSPLHF
-	few	TRBV6-6	TRBJ1-6	TGTGCCAGCGTTTCGGGGGAAGCTTCACCCCTCCACTTT	CASVSGEASPLHF
TRBD2	many	TRBV9	TRBJ2-3	TGTGCCAGCAGCGCCCTCGGGACTAGTGGAGATACGCAGTATTTT	CASSALGTSGDTQYF